In this sample, the clone carrying this TCR beta chain turned up a few times. Its specificity is unknown. The data originate from a study of T-cell reconstitution after alpha-beta-depleted transplantation in children. Study results and caveats: Alpha-beta T cells about two months after transplant reportedly derived from several hundred expanded graft clones. Surviving recipient T cells and thymic progenitors produced the high day-60 TCRbeta diversity seen in some patients.

CDR1 and CDR2 (germline): SGHRS, YFSETQ. This CDR3 comprises 15 residues. V gave up 4 bases and J gave up 4 bases, with 17 bases separating them. Using unique molecular identifiers, the investigators prepared the TCRbeta library. One entry per CDR3 protein results from TCRdb running MiXCR on the PCR reads. Of about 130,000 distinct CDR3 sequences in the sample, around 9.8% were seen once. The V call is TRBV5-1, the J call TRBJ1-1, with D possibly TRBD1 on 5 matching bases. The specimen was PBMCs, mostly from graft donor cells, collected 180 days after TCRalphabeta/CD19-depleted stem cell transplant. The TCR originated in a girl under three years old who had a stem cell transplant for combined immunodeficiency, so the T cells may come from the graft donor. CDR3 amino acids: CASSEDTPGSTEAFF. The DNA for the CDR3 is TGCGCCAGCAGCGAGGACACTCCCGGGTCCACTGAAGCTTTCTTT.